This TCR beta chain stems from a study of shared clonotypes between healthy human individuals. Notes on the study in general: The authors expected sequencing depth to affect clonotype sharing among donors. What naive subsets generally showed was a larger estimated richness than memory subsets showed.

The CDR3 runs to 14 residues. V shed 2 bases and J shed 3 bases, with 9 bases lying between them. Germline loops: CDR1 SGHKS, CDR2 YYEKEE (reference sequence). Points on this clone: The antigen remains unidentified.

TCRdb keeps only in-frame clones here, not all; method: immunoSEQ multiplex PCR. The table shows around 980,000 clones, with more than 75% occurring only once. None of the donors, who were healthy HIV-negative adults, had recently had acute infections or vaccinations. This TCR came from a young man in good health. Some clones in this sample may be carry-over from other donors' samples. Specimen: memory CD4+ T cells from PBMCs. Subset meaning: CD45RA-negative fraction. The chain couples TRBV5-5 to TRBJ1-5; unclear D gene. DNA of the CDR3: TGTGCCAGCAGCTTCAGCAGGAACAATCAGCCCCAGCATTTT. This translates into CASSFSRNNQPQHF.